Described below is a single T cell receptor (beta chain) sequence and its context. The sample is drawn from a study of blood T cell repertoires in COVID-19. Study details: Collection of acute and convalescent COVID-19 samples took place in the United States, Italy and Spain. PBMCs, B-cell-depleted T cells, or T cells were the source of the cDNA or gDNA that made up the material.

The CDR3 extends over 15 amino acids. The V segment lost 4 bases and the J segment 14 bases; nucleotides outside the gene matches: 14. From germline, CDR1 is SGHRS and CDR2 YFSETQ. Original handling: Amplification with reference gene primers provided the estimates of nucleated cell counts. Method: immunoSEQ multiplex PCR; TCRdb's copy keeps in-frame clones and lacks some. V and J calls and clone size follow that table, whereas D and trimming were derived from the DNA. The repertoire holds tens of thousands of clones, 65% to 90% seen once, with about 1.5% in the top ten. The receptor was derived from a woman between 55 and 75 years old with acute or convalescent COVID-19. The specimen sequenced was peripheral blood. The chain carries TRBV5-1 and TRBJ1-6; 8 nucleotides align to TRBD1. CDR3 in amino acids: CASSQSTGAGITLHF. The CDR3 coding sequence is TGCGCCAGCAGCCAATCGACAGGGGCTGGGATAACCCTCCACTTT. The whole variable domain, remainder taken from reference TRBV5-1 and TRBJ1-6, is KAGVTQTPRYLIKTRGQQVTLSCSPISGHRSVSWYQQTPGQGLQFLFEYFSETQRNKGNFPGRFSGRQFSNSRSEMNVSTLELGDSALYLCASSQSTGAGITLHFGNGTRLTVT.